What follows are 18 T cell receptor beta chains derived from one specimen sequenced in a study of shared clonotypes between healthy human individuals. Produced via immunoSEQ multiplex PCR; TCRdb's table is partial and in-frame only. The data show roughly 2.2 million clones, with over 85% seen just once and 0.39% held by the top ten. Input material: naive CD4+ T cells from PBMCs. Subset indicated: CD45RA+ positively selected. Receptors originate from a man between 18 and 29 years old in good health. Some clones in this sample may be carry-over from other donors' samples.

The V and J genes are TRBV27 and TRBJ2-1; no clear D. This CDR3 is built from 14 residues. Germline V gene sequence: CDR1 MNHEY, CDR2 SMNVEV (reference sequence). The V end was cut by 3 bases, the J end by 6 bases, with 12 bases between. Here the CDR3 reads CASSFLYTTNEQFF. For the CDR3, the DNA is TGTGCCAGCAGTTTCCTATACACCACCAATGAGCAGTTCTTC.

This clone was seen once. The chain carries TRBV11-3 and TRBJ2-1; perhaps TRBD1 as D (5 bases). The germline V gene encodes CDR1 SGHNT and CDR2 YENEEA. V was cut by 1 base and J by 8 bases, with 9 bases left in between. This CDR3 has 13 residues. CDR3 region: CASSLGRVHEQFF. In nucleotides, the CDR3 is TGTGCCAGCAGCTTAGGCAGGGTCCATGAGCAGTTCTTC. Based on the CDR3 plus reference TRBV11-3 and TRBJ2-1, the full variable domain is EAGVVQSPRYKIIEKKQPVAFWCNPISGHNTLYWYLQNLGQGPELLIRYENEEAVDDSQLPKDRFSAERLKGVDSTLKIQPAELGDSAVYLCASSLGRVHEQFFGPGTRLTVL.

The chain employs TRBV9 and TRBJ1-4; D perhaps matches TRBD1 (5 bases). The V gene lost 3 bases and the J gene lost 7 bases, with 22 bases spanning the gap. Per germline, CDR1 SGDLS and CDR2 YYNGEE. This CDR3 is 17 amino acids long. The CDR3 spells CASSAGQGAFGAEKLFF. The CDR3 nucleotides are TGTGCCAGCAGCGCGGGGCAAGGGGCGTTCGGGGCTGAAAAACTGTTTTTT.

The V gene is TRBV27, the J gene TRBJ2-7; a possible D gene is TRBD1 (6 bases). CDR3 size: 12 residues. The V gene lost 2 bases and the J gene lost 10 bases, with 12 bases spanning the gap. Germline V CDR1 and CDR2: MNHEY, SMNVEV (reference sequence). The CDR3 protein is CASSLPGQLQYF. The CDR3 DNA reads TGTGCCAGCAGTTTACCCGGACAGCTTCAGTACTTC.

Notes on this clone: The sample contains more than one DNA sequence encoding this CDR3. V and J are TRBV19 and TRBJ1-5, with D unclear. The ends were cut back, 3 bases at V and 2 bases at J, with 11 bases in the middle. The germline gives CDR1 LNHDA, CDR2 SQIVND (reference sequence). The CDR3 totals 15 residues. As DNA, the CDR3 is TGTGCCAGTAGTATCACGGGAACTGGCAATCAGCCCCAGCATTTT. The encoded protein is CASSITGTGNQPQHF.

The chain is built from TRBV15 and TRBJ1-1; D is unclear. The CDR3 sequence is 17 residues long. Germline CDR1 LNHNV, CDR2 YYDKDF (reference sequence). V lost 3 bases to trimming and J lost 4 bases, with 21 bases between them. The chain's CDR3 is CATSRDSLISRGTEAFF. CDR3 DNA sequence: TGTGCCACCAGCAGGGACTCTTTGATATCCCGGGGCACTGAAGCTTTCTTT.

This chain uses TRBV7-8 with TRBJ2-2; 8 positions agree with TRBD2. CDR3 size: 19 residues. Germline CDR1 is SGHVS and CDR2 is FQNEAQ. V gave up 1 base and J gave up 4 bases; unmatched junction bases: 14. Here the CDR3 DNA reads TGTGCCAGCAGCTTAGGAAGGATTAGCGGGGCCCGGGGCACCGGGGAGCTGTTTTTT. This translates into CASSLGRISGARGTGELFF.

The V call is TRBV9, the J call TRBJ1-2; 11 bases line up with TRBD1. The germline gives CDR1 SGDLS, CDR2 YYNGEE. V trimming: 0 bases; J trimming: 0 bases; junction bases outside the gene matches: 4. This CDR3 has 17 residues. The CDR3 loop is CASSVATGQGANYGYTF. CDR3 DNA sequence: TGTGCCAGCAGCGTAGCTACGGGACAGGGGGCTAACTATGGCTACACCTTC. The full variable domain, rest sourced from reference TRBV9 and TRBJ1-2, is DSGVTQTPKHLITATGQRVTLRCSPRSGDLSVYWYQQSLDQGLQFLIQYYNGEERAKGNILERFSAQQFPDLHSELNLSSLELGDSALYFCASSVATGQGANYGYTFGSGTRLTVV.

The V gene is TRBV28, the J gene TRBJ1-1, with D unclear. V was clipped by 6 bases and J by 2 bases, with 7 bases between them. The CDR3 is made up of 12 amino acids. The V gene's germline CDR1 is MDHEN and CDR2 SYDVKM. The CDR3 is CASSYPNTEAFF. The DNA for the CDR3 is TGTGCCAGCAGCTATCCAAACACTGAAGCTTTCTTT.

The chain recombines TRBV5-1 with TRBJ1-1; D uncertain. Trimming pared 2 bases from V and 0 bases from J, leaving 14 bases between. CDR3 length equals 16 residues. The V gene's germline CDR1 is SGHRS and CDR2 YFSETQ. The CDR3 reads CASSFQLRDMNTEAFF. In nucleotides, the CDR3 is TGCGCCAGCAGCTTCCAGTTAAGGGATATGAACACTGAAGCTTTCTTT.

The count of this clone is one. The V gene is TRBV11-2, the J gene TRBJ2-7, with 7 bases aligning to TRBD1. This CDR3 is built from 15 residues. Germline assignment: CDR1 SGHAT and CDR2 FQNNGV. The V and J ends lost 5 bases and 4 bases, in that order; junction bases with no gene match: 11. The DNA for the CDR3 is TGTGCCAGCAGCACCAGACAGGGCCGATTTTACGAGCAGTACTTC. Protein: CASSTRQGRFYEQYF.

On this clone itself: Other DNA sequences in this specimen translate into the identical CDR3. V usage is TRBV18 and J usage is TRBJ2-7; the D call may be TRBD1 or TRBD2 (5 bases each). This CDR3 has 14 residues. CDR1 and CDR2 (germline): KGHSH, LQKENI. Trimming removed 3 bases from V and 5 bases from J, with 14 bases in between. The CDR3 sequence: CASSPNRGFNEQYF. The CDR3 coding sequence is TGTGCCAGCTCACCGAACCGGGGCTTCAACGAGCAGTACTTC.

The J gene is TRBJ2-5, the V gene TRBV14; 12 nucleotides match TRBD2. This CDR3 region has 18 residues. Germline values: CDR1 SGHDN, CDR2 FVKESK. Unmatched junction bases numbered 16, after V lost 6 bases and J lost 5 bases. In DNA form, the CDR3 reads TGTGCCAGCAGACCTACTAGCGGGAGGCCGGGGGATAAGGAGACCCAGTACTTC. Translation gives CASRPTSGRPGDKETQYF.

The rearrangement uses TRBV5-1 and TRBJ2-7; D is undetermined. The V end lost 5 bases, the J end lost 0 bases, and 12 bases lay between the germline ends. This CDR3 is 14 amino acids long. The germline V gene has CDR1 SGHRS and CDR2 YFSETQ. The DNA of the CDR3 is TGCGCCAGCAGTGGCAGGCGAAGCTCCTACGAGCAGTACTTC. Protein sequence: CASSGRRSSYEQYF.

The V and J genes are TRBV5-8 and TRBJ2-7; 11 bases line up with TRBD2. Trimming removed 0 bases from V and 11 bases from J; junction bases left unmatched: 10. From germline, CDR1 is SGHTS and CDR2 YDEGEE. CDR3 size: 15 residues. The CDR3 coding sequence is TGTGCCAGCAGCTTGGTACTAGCGGGAGCCGGGCGGGAGTACTTC. Amino acids: CASSLVLAGAGREYF. Full variable domain (remainder filled in from reference TRBV5-8 and TRBJ2-7): EAGVTQSPTHLIKTRGQQATLRCSPISGHTSVYWYQQALGLGLQFLLWYDEGEERNRGNFPPRFSGRQFPNYSSELNVNALELEDSALYLCASSLVLAGAGREYFGPGTRLTVT.

The J gene is TRBJ2-3, the V gene TRBV5-1, with 8 bases lining up with TRBD2. Germline V gene data show CDR1 as SGHRS and CDR2 as YFSETQ. The CDR3 runs 16 residues. J gave up 4 bases and V 2 bases, and 9 bases lay outside the gene matches. Here the CDR3 reads CASSLIPGLEADTQYF. The CDR3, as DNA: TGCGCCAGCAGCTTAATACCGGGACTAGAGGCAGATACGCAGTATTTT.

CDR3 coding DNA: TGCGCCAGCAGGGACAGTCGATCAACTAATCAGCCCCAGCATTTT. Residues: CASRDSRSTNQPQHF. This rearrangement joins TRBV10-1 to TRBJ1-5; possible D gene TRBD1, 6 bases. This CDR3 contains 15 residues. Trimming took 6 bases from V and 4 from J, leaving 16 bases between them. The V gene's germline CDR1 is WNHNN and CDR2 SYGVQD (reference sequence).

This clone occurred once. This specimen includes other DNA sequences encoding the same CDR3. V usage is TRBV19 and J usage is TRBJ2-7; 10 positions match TRBD2. The CDR3 loop spans 14 amino acids. V lost 2 bases, J lost 3 bases, and 1 base stayed unmatched. CDR1 is LNHDA and CDR2 is SQIVND in the germline V gene (reference sequence). For the CDR3, the DNA is TGTGCCAGTAGTATACTAGCGGGAGTCTACGAGCAGTACTTC. Amino acid sequence: CASSILAGVYEQYF.